The 10 T cell receptor beta chains in this list originate from one sample, sequenced in a study of cytomegalovirus exposure and HLA in healthy donors. PCR employed 60 Vbeta and 13 Jbeta primers. The repertoire was sequenced with immunoSEQ multiplex PCR; TCRdb's copy has only in-frame clones and lacks some. Of approximately 81,000 clones listed, about 70% are singletons. The sample was PBMCs. These receptor sequences come from a woman aged 45-65 years in good health and CMV-seropositive.

This clone was detected a few times. The V and J genes are TRBV7-9 and TRBJ2-7, with D perhaps TRBD1 (6 bases). Between the trimmed V and J ends, which lost 5 bases and 2 bases, there was a span of 13 bases. The CDR3 sequence is 14 residues long. Germline V CDR1 and CDR2: SEHNR, FQNEAQ (reference sequence). The DNA of the CDR3 is TGTGCCAGCAGCCTTGGACAGACCCCCTACGAGCAGTACTTC. Residues: CASSLGQTPYEQYF.

The chain carries TRBV11-3 and TRBJ2-1; 8 nucleotides line up with TRBD2. The V and J ends lost 5 bases and 6 bases, in that order; junction bases with no gene match: 12. Germline CDR1 and CDR2: SGHNT and YENEEA. This CDR3 is built from 16 residues. CDR3 residues: CASSPRTSQASNEQFF. The CDR3 DNA is TGTGCCAGCAGCCCCCGGACTAGCCAGGCTAGCAATGAGCAGTTCTTC.

The chain employs TRBV7-2 and TRBJ2-7; 8 bases fit TRBD1. This CDR3 has 15 residues. Trimming removed 1 base from V and 0 bases from J; junction bases left unmatched: 2. Per germline, CDR1 SGHTA and CDR2 FQGNSA. CDR3 amino acids: CASSLGGTGSYEQYF. In DNA form, the CDR3 reads TGTGCCAGCAGCTTAGGGGGGACAGGCTCCTACGAGCAGTACTTC. Complete variable domain (other parts from reference TRBV7-2 and TRBJ2-7): GAGVSQSPSNKVTEKGKDVELRCDPISGHTALYWYRQSLGQGLEFLIYFQGNSAPDKSGLPSDRFSAERTGGSVSTLTIQRTQQEDSAVYLCASSLGGTGSYEQYFGPGTRLTVT.

V gene TRBV6-5 combines with J gene TRBJ2-7, with TRBD1 identical over 7 bases. J was trimmed by 2 bases and V by 6 bases; bases with no gene match: 1. Per the germline V gene, CDR1 is MNHEY and CDR2 is SVGAGI. CDR3 length equals 12 residues. CDR3 sequence: CASRGQPYEQYF. The DNA for the CDR3 is TGTGCCAGCAGGGGACAGCCCTACGAGCAGTACTTC.

V usage is TRBV11-2 and J usage is TRBJ1-2, with TRBD1 as a possible D gene (5 bases). Per germline, CDR1 SGHAT and CDR2 FQNNGV. This CDR3 has 18 amino acids. V dropped 0 bases and J dropped 4 bases, with 21 bases sitting between them. The chain's CDR3 is CASSLDWIQGGTIYGYTF. In DNA form, the CDR3 reads TGTGCCAGCAGCTTAGATTGGATTCAGGGTGGCACGATCTATGGCTACACCTTC.

The chain is built from TRBV5-6 and TRBJ2-1, with D possibly TRBD2 on 5 matching bases. Germline V gives CDR1 SGHDT, CDR2 YYEEEE. This CDR3 is 14 amino acids long. V gave up 2 bases and J gave up 6 bases, with 12 bases separating them. In DNA, the CDR3 is TGTGCCAGCAGCTTATACGGGAAGGTCAATGAGCAGTTCTTC. This sequence encodes CASSLYGKVNEQFF.

This clone was observed once. The chain recombines TRBV5-1 with TRBJ2-1, with 9 bases identical to TRBD1. Germline V CDR1 and CDR2: SGHRS, YFSETQ. Trimming cost V 4 bases and J 9 bases; bases outside gene matches: 11. The CDR3 is made up of 15 amino acids. CDR3 protein: CASSLLGDRGSEQFF. The CDR3 bases are TGCGCCAGCAGCCTCTTGGGCGACAGGGGGAGTGAGCAGTTCTTC.

The chain is built from TRBV7-3 and TRBJ1-5; TRBD1 aligns across 8 bases. CDR1 and CDR2 from the germline V gene are SGHTA and FQGTGA. The CDR3 loop spans 15 amino acids. V lost 1 base to trimming and J lost 5 bases; unmatched junction nucleotides: 4. The CDR3 nucleotides read TGTGCCAGCAGCTTAAGGACAGGGTGGGATCAGCCCCAGCATTTT. Its translation is CASSLRTGWDQPQHF.

The rearrangement joins TRBV20-1 to TRBJ2-1; no reliable D call. V lost 7 bases to trimming and J lost 4 bases, with 5 bases between them. The length of the CDR3 is 10 residues. Germline values: CDR1 DFQATT, CDR2 SNEGSKA (reference sequence). In DNA form, the CDR3 reads TGCAGTGGTCGTTACAATGAGCAGTTCTTC. The encoded protein is CSGRYNEQFF.

V is TRBV25-1 and J is TRBJ2-3; D is undetermined. Trimming removed 1 base from V and 6 bases from J, with 8 bases in between. The germline V gene encodes CDR1 MGHDK and CDR2 SYGVNS. This CDR3 has 13 amino acids. CDR3 coding DNA: TGTGCCAGCAGTGAATTCGTCCGGGATACGCAGTATTTT. Its translation: CASSEFVRDTQYF.